This TCR beta chain is drawn from a study of blood T cell repertoires in COVID-19 (TCRdb year 2020). About the study as a whole: Collaborator samples came from the United States, Italy and Spain and covered acute and convalescent phases of COVID-19. Subjects who had been exposed to COVID-19, were actively infected with it, or had recovered from it provided the deeply sampled blood TCRbeta repertoires that made up the dataset. The prospective study material was composed of cDNA or gDNA derived from T cells, B-cell-depleted T cells, or PBMCs. A de-identified subject ID, COVID-19 status, age in years and sex were almost always included in the sample metadata. Where available, HLA class I and class II types were taken from metadata supplied by the sample provider and were not determined by assay-based typing. Samples were obtained from the ongoing ImmuneRACE study (first 160 participants) and from 1,254 subjects provided by 6 global collaborators. The repertoires were made available in a free public database intended to serve as a resource for research on the immune response to SARS-CoV-2.

One collaborating source in Seattle enrolled patients during active infection and followed them longitudinally through the course of disease. Each collaborating institution followed its own protocols to collect whole blood in K2EDTA tubes. For TCRbeta analysis, collaborators shipped samples as frozen whole blood, isolated PBMCs, or DNA extracted from either of those sample types. Findings and caveats that apply to the study as a whole: The amount of clinical and demographic metadata varied by source and participant and was provided uncurated.

Taken from the germline V gene (reference sequence), the CDR1 and CDR2 loops are MNHEY and SMNVEV. Inclusive of the bounding cysteine and phenylalanine, the CDR3 is 12 residues long. Just the 36-base CDR3 DNA is kept, in frame starting at base 1. V is shortened by 3 bases, J by 5 bases, and the region joining them spans 7 bases. In regard to this clone: The specificity of this receptor is unknown. One base away there is no much larger clone; base qualities are not given.

TCRbeta CDR3 regions were amplified from genomic DNA by means of the immunoSEQ Assay, a bias-controlled multiplex PCR. As for the authors' bioinformatics: The number of nucleated cells in each sample was estimated from the amplification of reference gene primers within the assay. To quantify the absolute abundance of each unique TCRbeta CDR3 rearrangement, sequence reads were collapsed and filtered. For each sample, productive Simpson clonality was calculated as the square root of Simpson's diversity index across productive rearrangements. TCRdb took over this immuneACCESS table, retaining in-frame rearrangements with V and J assigned. Such tables are incomplete; in checked studies, under half of the missing clones stem from an unresolved V gene, and the remainder is unexplained. V and J calls and clone size are those listed in that table; D and trimming were worked out from the DNA. Within this sample are some 390,000 clones, with over 75% of them counted one time only. The ten largest make up under 2% of the sample.

The sequence links TRBV27 to TRBJ1-2; the D gene is perhaps TRBD1, from 6 matching bases. This clonotype was sampled from a woman aged 35 to 49 with COVID-19, enrolled during active disease. The specimen was peripheral blood. CDR3 protein: CASSFGTYGYTF. The sequence in DNA is TGTGCCAGCAGTTTCGGGACATATGGCTACACCTTC.